The TCR beta chain described here comes from a study of blood T cell repertoires in COVID-19. With 3 bases clipped from V and 5 bases from J, the junction kept 9 bases outside the gene matches. CDR1 and CDR2 from the germline V gene are SEHNR and FQNEAQ (reference sequence). This CDR3 contains 16 residues. Produced via immunoSEQ multiplex PCR; TCRdb's table is partial and in-frame only. The data hold 330,000 or so clones, with about 90% observed a single time. V and J are TRBV7-9 and TRBJ1-1, with 10 bases that match TRBD1. The receptor was derived from a woman aged 30 to 39 who had recovered from COVID-19. Sequencing was performed on PBMCs or T cells enriched from blood (not recorded which). The CDR3 region is CASSFWTGGIWTEAFF. CDR3 DNA: TGTGCCAGCAGCTTTTGGACAGGGGGAATTTGGACTGAAGCTTTCTTT.